This T cell receptor (beta chain) is drawn from a study of graft-versus-host responses after intestinal transplantation. Study in general: Transplant types were multivisceral, liver-intestinal, or isolated intestinal. For around 3 years after anti-thymocyte globulin induction, all recipients took tacrolimus and steroids. Study-wide findings and caveats: Researchers found GvH clones in recipient marrow, and some showed up first in ileum or blood. Declining HvG levels early post-transplant were linked to peak circulating GvH clone levels.

Method: immunoSEQ multiplex PCR; TCRdb's copy keeps in-frame clones and lacks some. The sample contains 90,000 to 130,000 clones, just over 90% of which appear only once. This CDR3 contains 12 residues. Germline CDR1 MNHEY, CDR2 SVGAGI. The ends were cut back, 4 bases at V and 5 bases at J, with 8 bases in the middle. On this clone itself: Its antigen is currently unknown.

The specimen comprised unstimulated CD4+ T cells sorted from spleen or lymph node cells, sampled before transplant. The origin of this receptor is a human donor who was the organ donor for an intestinal transplant. V gene TRBV6-5 combines with J gene TRBJ2-5; the D gene is possibly TRBD2 (5 bases). The CDR3 sequence: CASSFGGETQYF. Here the CDR3 DNA reads TGTGCCAGCAGTTTCGGCGGGGAGACCCAGTACTTC.